Reported below is one T cell receptor beta chain. Its antigen is undetermined. V was pared by 3 bases and J by 0 bases, with 9 bases between. Per germline, CDR1 SGHTA and CDR2 FQGNSA. CDR3 size: 15 residues. These data are taken from a study of blood T cells in healthy people across ages. The study, taken as a whole, reports: A strong correlation was seen between TCR beta diversity and naive T cell percentage. Estimates of diversity drawn from one million T cells were considered underestimates.

Combining a sample-barcoded 5' primer with a J-beta primer mix, a second PCR ran for roughly 7 to 11 cycles. Every cDNA was tagged by a template-switch adaptor with 12 random nucleotides. Via MiXCR, TCRdb re-called the 5' RACE reads, giving one row per CDR3 protein. This table holds roughly 410,000 distinct CDR3 sequences, 50% to 60% found once. Samples each yielded at least 6 micrograms of total RNA. The rearrangement joins TRBV7-2 to TRBJ2-4; D is unresolved. This receptor was obtained from a man aged 55 to 70 in good health. The material sequenced was blood. In DNA, the CDR3 is TGTGCCAGCAGCTTCCTTCGGGCAGCCAAAAACATTCAGTACTTC. As protein: CASSFLRAAKNIQYF. The entire variable domain, with the rest obtained from reference TRBV7-2 and TRBJ2-4, is as follows: GAGVSQSPSNKVTEKGKDVELRCDPISGHTALYWYRQSLGQGLEFLIYFQGNSAPDKSGLPSDRFSAERTGGSVSTLTIQRTQQEDSAVYLCASSFLRAAKNIQYFGAGTRLSVL.